This T cell receptor (beta chain) is from a study of cytomegalovirus exposure and HLA in healthy donors. A note on this clone: The antigen remains unidentified.

Points from the study as a whole: In vitro work confirmed that three CMV-associated chains recognize CMV antigens. According to a later analysis, donors in an Asian-associated ancestry cluster reportedly had fewer N-insertions than the roughly 630-donor mean.

The PCR ran on 60 Vbeta and 13 Jbeta primers. The method was immunoSEQ multiplex PCR; TCRdb's version includes in-frame clones alone and lacks a portion of them. The table shows 78,000 or so clones, with under 65% occurring only once. V lost 10 bases and J lost 0; bases outside the gene matches: 5. Germline CDR1 and CDR2: MNHEY and SMNVEV (reference sequence). The CDR3 contains 15 residues. The receptor was derived from a male donor in good health and CMV-seropositive. Sequenced: PBMCs. The chain uses TRBV27 and TRBJ2-2; 10 nucleotides agree with TRBD2. The CDR3 sequence: CATQSGRANTGELFF. In DNA form, the CDR3 reads TGTGCCACCCAAAGCGGGAGGGCGAACACCGGGGAGCTGTTTTTT.